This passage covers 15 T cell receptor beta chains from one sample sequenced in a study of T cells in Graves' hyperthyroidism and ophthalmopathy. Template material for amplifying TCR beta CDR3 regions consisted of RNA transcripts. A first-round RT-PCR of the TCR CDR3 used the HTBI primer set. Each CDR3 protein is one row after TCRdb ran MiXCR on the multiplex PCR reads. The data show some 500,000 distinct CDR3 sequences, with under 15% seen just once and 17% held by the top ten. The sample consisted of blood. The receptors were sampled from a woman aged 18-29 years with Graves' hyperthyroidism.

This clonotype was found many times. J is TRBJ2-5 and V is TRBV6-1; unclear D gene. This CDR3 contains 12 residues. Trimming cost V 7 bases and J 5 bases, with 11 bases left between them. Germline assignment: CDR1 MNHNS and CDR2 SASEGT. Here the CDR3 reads CASIGRSETQYF. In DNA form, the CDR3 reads TGTGCCAGCATTGGACGGTCGGAGACCCAGTACTTC.

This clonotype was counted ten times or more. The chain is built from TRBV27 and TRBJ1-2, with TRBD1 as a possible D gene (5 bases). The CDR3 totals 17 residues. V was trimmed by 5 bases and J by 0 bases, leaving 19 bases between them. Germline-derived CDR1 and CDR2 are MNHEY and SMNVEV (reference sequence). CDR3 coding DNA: TGTGCCAGCAGTCCGACCGGGACGGGTACTGCTAACTATGGCTACACCTTC. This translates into CASSPTGTGTANYGYTF.

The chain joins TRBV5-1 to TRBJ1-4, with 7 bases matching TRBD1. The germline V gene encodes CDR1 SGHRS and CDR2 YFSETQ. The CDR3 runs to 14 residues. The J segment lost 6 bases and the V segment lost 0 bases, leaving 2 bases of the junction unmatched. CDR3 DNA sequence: TGCGCCAGCAGCTTGGGGGACAGTGATGAAAAACTGTTTTTT. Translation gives CASSLGDSDEKLFF.

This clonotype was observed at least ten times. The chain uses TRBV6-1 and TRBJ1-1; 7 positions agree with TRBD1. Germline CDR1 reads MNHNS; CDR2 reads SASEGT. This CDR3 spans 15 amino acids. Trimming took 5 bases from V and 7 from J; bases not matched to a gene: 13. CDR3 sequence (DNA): TGTGCCAGCAGTCAGTCTTCACAGGGGTTGGGTGAAGCTTTCTTT. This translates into CASSQSSQGLGEAFF.

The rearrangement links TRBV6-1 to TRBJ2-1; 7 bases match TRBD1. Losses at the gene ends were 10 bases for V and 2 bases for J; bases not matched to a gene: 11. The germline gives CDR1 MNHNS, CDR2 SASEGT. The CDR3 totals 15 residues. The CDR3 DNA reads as TGTGCCACCAACAGGGGTCATTCAACCTACAATGAGCAGTTCTTC. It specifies CATNRGHSTYNEQFF.

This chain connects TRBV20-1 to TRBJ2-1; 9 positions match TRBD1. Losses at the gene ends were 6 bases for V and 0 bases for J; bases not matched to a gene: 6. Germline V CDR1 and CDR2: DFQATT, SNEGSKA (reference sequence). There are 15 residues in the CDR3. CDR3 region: CSADTGGPSYNEQFF. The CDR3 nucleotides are TGCAGTGCGGACACAGGGGGCCCCTCCTACAATGAGCAGTTCTTC.

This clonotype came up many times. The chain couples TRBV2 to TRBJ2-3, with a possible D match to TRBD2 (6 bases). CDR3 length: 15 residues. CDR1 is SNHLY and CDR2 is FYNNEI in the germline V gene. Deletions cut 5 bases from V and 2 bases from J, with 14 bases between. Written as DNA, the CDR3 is TGTGCCAGCAGTATTTTAGCGGAGTACACAGATACGCAGTATTTT. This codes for CASSILAEYTDTQYF.

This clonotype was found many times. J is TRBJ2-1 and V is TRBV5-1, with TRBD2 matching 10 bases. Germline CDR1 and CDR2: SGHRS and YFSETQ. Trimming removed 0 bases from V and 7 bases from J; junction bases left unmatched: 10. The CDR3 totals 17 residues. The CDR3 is CASSLAASGSHWNEQFF. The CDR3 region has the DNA TGCGCCAGCAGCTTGGCGGCTAGCGGGAGTCATTGGAATGAGCAGTTCTTC.

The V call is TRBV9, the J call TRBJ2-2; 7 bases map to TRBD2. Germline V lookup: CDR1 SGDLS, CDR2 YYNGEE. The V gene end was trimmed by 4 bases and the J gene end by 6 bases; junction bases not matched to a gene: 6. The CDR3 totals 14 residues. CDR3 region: CASSRSSGSGELFF. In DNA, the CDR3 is TGTGCCAGCAGCCGCTCTAGCGGTTCCGGGGAGCTGTTTTTT.

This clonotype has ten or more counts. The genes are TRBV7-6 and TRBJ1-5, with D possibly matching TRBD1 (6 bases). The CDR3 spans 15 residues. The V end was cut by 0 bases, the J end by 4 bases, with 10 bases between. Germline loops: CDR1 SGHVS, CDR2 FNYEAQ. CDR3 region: CASSLAAGVNQPQHF. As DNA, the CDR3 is TGTGCCAGCAGCTTAGCGGCAGGGGTGAATCAGCCCCAGCATTTT. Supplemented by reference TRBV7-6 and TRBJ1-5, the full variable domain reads GAGVSQSPRYKVTKRGQDVALRCDPISGHVSLYWYRQALGQGPEFLTYFNYEAQQDKSGLPNDRFSAERPEGSISTLTIQRTEQRDSAMYRCASSLAAGVNQPQHFGDGTRLSIL.

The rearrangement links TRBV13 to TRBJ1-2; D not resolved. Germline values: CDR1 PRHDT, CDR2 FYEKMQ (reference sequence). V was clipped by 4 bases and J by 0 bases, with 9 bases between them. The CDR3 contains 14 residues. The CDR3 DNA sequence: TGTGCCAGCAGCTCGGCGCTGGCTAACTATGGCTACACCTTC. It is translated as CASSSALANYGYTF.

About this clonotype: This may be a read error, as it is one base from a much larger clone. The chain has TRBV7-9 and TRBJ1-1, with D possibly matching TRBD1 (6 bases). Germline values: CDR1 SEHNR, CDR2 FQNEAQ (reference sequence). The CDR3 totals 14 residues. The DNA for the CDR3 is TGTGCCAGCGGCTTACCCAGGGGAGGGGATCTGGCTTTCTTT. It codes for CASGLPRGGDLAFF.

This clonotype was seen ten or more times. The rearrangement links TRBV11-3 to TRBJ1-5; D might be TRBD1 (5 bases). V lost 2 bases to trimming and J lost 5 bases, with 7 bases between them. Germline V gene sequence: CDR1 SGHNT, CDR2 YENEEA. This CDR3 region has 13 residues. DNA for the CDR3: TGTGCCAGCAGCTTAATGGGGGATCAGCCCCAGCATTTT. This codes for CASSLMGDQPQHF.

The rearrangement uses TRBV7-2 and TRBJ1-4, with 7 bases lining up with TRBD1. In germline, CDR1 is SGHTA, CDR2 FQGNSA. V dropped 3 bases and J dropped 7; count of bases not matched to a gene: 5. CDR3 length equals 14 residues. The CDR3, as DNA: TGTGCCAGCAGCTTGGGACAGCTATCTGAAAAACTGTTTTTT. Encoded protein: CASSLGQLSEKLFF. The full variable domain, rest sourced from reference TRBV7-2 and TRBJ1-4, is GAGVSQSPSNKVTEKGKDVELRCDPISGHTALYWYRQSLGQGLEFLIYFQGNSAPDKSGLPSDRFSAERTGGSVSTLTIQRTQQEDSAVYLCASSLGQLSEKLFFGSGTQLSVL.

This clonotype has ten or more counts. DNA for the CDR3: TGTGCCAGCAGCCAAGAGGGACCAAGCACAGATACGCAGTATTTT. It codes for CASSQEGPSTDTQYF. V is TRBV14 and J is TRBJ2-3; either TRBD1 or TRBD2 may supply D (5 bases each). Germline-derived CDR1 and CDR2 are SGHDN and FVKESK. The V gene lost 0 bases and the J gene lost 0 bases, with 7 bases spanning the gap. CDR3 length: 15 residues.